A single sample gave rise to the 3 T cell receptor beta chains below, sequenced in a study of cytomegalovirus exposure and HLA in healthy donors. Amplification used 60 Vbeta primers and 13 Jbeta primers. Sequencing used immunoSEQ multiplex PCR; TCRdb keeps in-frame clones, though not all of them. The data contain about 140,000 clones, 79% of them singletons. The sequenced material came from PBMCs. These receptors all come from a female donor in good health and CMV-seronegative.

The CDR3 DNA sequence: TGTGCCAGTAGTATGGCCCCCTGGGGGGGGCGGGCGGGCGGAAACTACGAGCAGTACTTC. Translating it yields CASSMAPWGGRAGGNYEQYF. The chain uses TRBV19 and TRBJ2-7, with D perhaps TRBD2 (7 bases). The CDR3 extends over 20 amino acids. Per germline, CDR1 LNHDA and CDR2 SQIVND (reference sequence). Deletions cut 3 bases from V and 3 bases from J, with 30 bases between. Using reference TRBV19 and TRBJ2-7 for the parts outside the CDR3, the full variable domain is DGGITQSPKYLFRKEGQNVTLSCEQNLNHDAMYWYRQDPGQGLRLIYYSQIVNDFQKGDIAEGYSVSREKKESFPLTVTSAQKNPTAFYLCASSMAPWGGRAGGNYEQYFGPGTRLTVT.

The chain couples TRBV6-1 to TRBJ1-1; tentative D call: TRBD1 (5 bases). The V and J ends lost 5 bases and 3 bases respectively, with 10 bases between them. This CDR3 comprises 13 residues. CDR1 MNHNS and CDR2 SASEGT come from the germline V gene. This CDR3 is CASSITGDTEAFF. The CDR3 DNA sequence: TGTGCCAGCAGTATAACAGGAGACACTGAAGCTTTCTTT.

The chain employs TRBV29-1 and TRBJ1-1; 7 positions match TRBD1. The V segment lost 8 bases and the J segment 0 bases; nucleotides outside the gene matches: 9. Germline V CDR1 and CDR2: SQVTM, ANQGSEA. The CDR3 totals 14 residues. The CDR3 DNA follows: TGCAGCTCGATAGAGGGGGCTATGAACACTGAAGCTTTCTTT. Its translation: CSSIEGAMNTEAFF.